This T cell receptor (beta chain) was observed in a study of CD8 T cells in Susac syndrome. It was with random hexamers that 0.5 to 1 ug RNA was reverse transcribed. The amplification used immunoSEQ multiplex PCR on TCR beta CDR3; it spanned 54 Vbeta and 13 Jbeta. TCRdb independently ran MiXCR on the immunoSEQ multiplex PCR reads; one entry per CDR3 protein. This table has around 80,000 distinct CDR3 sequences, 94% appearing once. The CDR3 spans 14 residues. With V trimmed by 6 bases and J by 1 base, 9 bases remained unmatched. Per the germline V gene, CDR1 is SQVTM and CDR2 is ANQGSEA. The chain joins TRBV29-1 to TRBJ2-7; TRBD2 matches at 7 bases. The source is a human donor with Susac syndrome. Sample: CD8+ T cells from PBMCs. The CDR3 loop reads CSVGRAVGSYEQYF. The CDR3 DNA sequence: TGCAGCGTGGGGAGGGCGGTCGGTTCCTACGAGCAGTACTTC.